These T cell receptor beta chains were read from a single sample in a study of control samples from healthy donors and cancer patients. This table comes from immunoSEQ multiplex PCR, and its TCRdb copy is limited to in-frame clones, with some not included. The sample has 55,000 to 90,000 clones, 75% to 90% seen once; the top ten hold 25% to 30%. Sequencing was performed on blood. Source of these receptors: a man in his forties or fifties in good health. Each CDR3 is given with its conserved first and last residue. D genes are given only for firm matches. Clone sizes are given selectively: once, few, many, or a class where the clone is expanded.

CASSTNEQYF	TRBV28	TRBJ2-7	-	-
CASSPRTRNYNSPLHF	TRBV7-8	TRBJ1-6	-	-
CASSATGDEQYF	TRBV5-1	TRBJ2-7	once	-
CASSEFGGEAFF	TRBV28	TRBJ1-1	-	-
CASSYLYEQYF	TRBV6-2/TRBV6-3	TRBJ2-7	-	-
CASRLTGPNEKLFF	TRBV10-1	TRBJ1-4	-	TRBD1
CASSFLRGGNEQFF	TRBV7-3	TRBJ2-1	-	-
CAWSVLGFGELFF	TRBV30	TRBJ2-2	-	-
CASSPLPVGQTGELFF	TRBV5-4	TRBJ2-2	-	-
CAIAGGRTDTQYF	TRBV19	TRBJ2-3	-	TRBD2
CASSQVWGGQNSPLHF	TRBV3-1/TRBV3-2	TRBJ1-6	-	-
CAISGTDYEQYF	TRBV10-3	TRBJ2-7	-	-
CASSFETMGNTIYF	TRBV5-1	TRBJ1-3	-	-
CASSQDIGGGVNTGELFF	TRBV4-1	TRBJ2-2	-	TRBD2
CASSVATGGELFF	TRBV9	TRBJ2-2	-	-
CASSFEGQSRYGYTF	TRBV27	TRBJ1-2	once	TRBD1
CATRGLPRETQYF	TRBV6-5	TRBJ2-5	few	-
CASRPTSGHYNEQFF	TRBV4-1	TRBJ2-1	-	TRBD2
CASSVGQGLGNQPQHF	TRBV6-1	TRBJ1-5	-	TRBD1
CASSYNPGLAEGAQYF	TRBV11-2	TRBJ2-3	-	TRBD2
CASTPGGAGTGELFF	TRBV5-1	TRBJ2-2	-	TRBD2
CSVELAPREPQHF	TRBV29-1	TRBJ1-5	many	-
CASSWRELDTQYF	TRBV5-4	TRBJ2-3	-	-
CASSYFASGGYEQYF	TRBV6-2/TRBV6-3	TRBJ2-7	-	TRBD2
CAWTRTSTDTQYF	TRBV30	TRBJ2-3	-	-
CASSQDSGTHSYEQYF	TRBV14	TRBJ2-7	-	-
CASSARGFVDTQYF	TRBV2	TRBJ2-3	-	-
CASSKTGVYTEAFF	TRBV19	TRBJ1-1	-	TRBD1
CASDGGLQETQYF	TRBV7-9	TRBJ2-5	-	-
CASSYPNEQFF	TRBV6-2/TRBV6-3	TRBJ2-1	-	-
CASSLAQSTYEQYF	TRBV5-1	TRBJ2-7	-	-
CARSRQGSPLHF	TRBV5-3	TRBJ1-6	-	TRBD1
CASSYTSTEAFF	TRBV6-5	TRBJ1-1	-	-
CASTSPIANEKLFF	TRBV2	TRBJ1-4	few	-
CASEDRTYSNQPQHF	TRBV28	TRBJ1-5	once	TRBD1
CASSADMASSSYNEQFF	TRBV28	TRBJ2-1	-	-
CASSPWGGGEQYF	TRBV7-2	TRBJ2-7	few	-
CASSPTGKLDTQYF	TRBV5-1	TRBJ2-3	-	TRBD1
CASSLGVWDEQFF	TRBV5-1	TRBJ2-1	-	-
CASSKRDSRTQETQYF	TRBV21-1	TRBJ2-5	once	-
CASSQEAQNSPLHF	TRBV14	TRBJ1-6	-	-
CATSDFRVVRNEQFF	TRBV24-1	TRBJ2-1	-	-